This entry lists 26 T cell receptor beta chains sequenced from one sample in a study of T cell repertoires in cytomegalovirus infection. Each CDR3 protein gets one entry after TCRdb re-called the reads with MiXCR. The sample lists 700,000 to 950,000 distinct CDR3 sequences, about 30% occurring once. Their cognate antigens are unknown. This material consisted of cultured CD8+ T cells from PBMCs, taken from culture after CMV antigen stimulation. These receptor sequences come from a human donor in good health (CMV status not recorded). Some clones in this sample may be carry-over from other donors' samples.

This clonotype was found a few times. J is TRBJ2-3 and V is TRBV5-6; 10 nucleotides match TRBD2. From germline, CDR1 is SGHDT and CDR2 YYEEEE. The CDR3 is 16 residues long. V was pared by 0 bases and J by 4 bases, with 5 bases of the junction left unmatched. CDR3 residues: CASSLELAGIADTQYF. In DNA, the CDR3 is TGTGCCAGCAGCTTGGAACTAGCGGGGATCGCAGATACGCAGTATTTT. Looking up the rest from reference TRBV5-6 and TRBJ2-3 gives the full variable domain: DAGVTQSPTHLIKTRGQQVTLRCSPKSGHDTVSWYQQALGQGPQFIFQYYEEEERQRGNFPDRFSGHQFPNYSSELNVNALLLGDSALYLCASSLELAGIADTQYFGPGTRLTVL.

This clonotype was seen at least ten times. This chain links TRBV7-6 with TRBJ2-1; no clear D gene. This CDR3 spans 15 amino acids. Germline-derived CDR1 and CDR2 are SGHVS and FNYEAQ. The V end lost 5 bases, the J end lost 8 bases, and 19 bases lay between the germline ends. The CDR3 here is CASSNGKGTLDEQFF. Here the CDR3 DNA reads TGTGCCAGCAGCAATGGGAAGGGAACTCTGGATGAGCAGTTCTTC. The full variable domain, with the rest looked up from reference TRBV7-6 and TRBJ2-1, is GAGVSQSPRYKVTKRGQDVALRCDPISGHVSLYWYRQALGQGPEFLTYFNYEAQQDKSGLPNDRFSAERPEGSISTLTIQRTEQRDSAMYRCASSNGKGTLDEQFFGPGTRLTVL.

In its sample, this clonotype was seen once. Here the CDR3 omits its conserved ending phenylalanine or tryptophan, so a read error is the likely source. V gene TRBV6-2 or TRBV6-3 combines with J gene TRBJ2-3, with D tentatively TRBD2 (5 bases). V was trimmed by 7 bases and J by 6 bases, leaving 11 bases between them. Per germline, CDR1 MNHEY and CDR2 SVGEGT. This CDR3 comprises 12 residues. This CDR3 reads CASNLPGDTQYS. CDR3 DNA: TGTGCCAGCAACCTTCCGGGGGATACGCAGTATTCT.

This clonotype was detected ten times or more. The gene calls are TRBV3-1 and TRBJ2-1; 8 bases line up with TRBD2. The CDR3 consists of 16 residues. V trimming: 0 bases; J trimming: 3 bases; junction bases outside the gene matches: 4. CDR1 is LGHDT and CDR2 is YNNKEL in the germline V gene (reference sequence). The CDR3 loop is CASSQEVRGGYNEQFF. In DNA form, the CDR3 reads TGTGCCAGCAGCCAAGAGGTCCGGGGGGGCTACAATGAGCAGTTCTTC.

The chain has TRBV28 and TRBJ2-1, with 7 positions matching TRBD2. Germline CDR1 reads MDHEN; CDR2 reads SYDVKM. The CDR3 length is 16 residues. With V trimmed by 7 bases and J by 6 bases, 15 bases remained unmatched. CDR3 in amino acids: CASNPGRTSGGNEQFF. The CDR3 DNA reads TGTGCCAGCAATCCCGGTAGGACTAGTGGGGGCAATGAGCAGTTCTTC.

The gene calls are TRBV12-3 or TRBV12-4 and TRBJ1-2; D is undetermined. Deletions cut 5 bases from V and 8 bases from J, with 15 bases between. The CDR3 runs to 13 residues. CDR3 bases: TGTGCCAGCAGTCAAGGACGGGCCGAGGGCTACACCTTC. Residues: CASSQGRAEGYTF.

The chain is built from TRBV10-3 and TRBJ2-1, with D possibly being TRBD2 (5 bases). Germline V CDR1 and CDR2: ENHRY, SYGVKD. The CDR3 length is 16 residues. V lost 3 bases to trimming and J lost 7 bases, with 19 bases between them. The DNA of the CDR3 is TGTGCCATCAGTGAAGAAGGACTTCAAGAGGTTAATGAGCAGTTCTTC. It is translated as CAISEEGLQEVNEQFF.

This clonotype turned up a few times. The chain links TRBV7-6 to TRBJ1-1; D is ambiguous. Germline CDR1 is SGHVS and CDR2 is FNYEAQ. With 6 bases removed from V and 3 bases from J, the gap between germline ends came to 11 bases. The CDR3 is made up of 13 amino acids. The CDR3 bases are TGTGCCAGCAGTCCTCTCCCCTACACTGAAGCTTTCTTT. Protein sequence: CASSPLPYTEAFF.

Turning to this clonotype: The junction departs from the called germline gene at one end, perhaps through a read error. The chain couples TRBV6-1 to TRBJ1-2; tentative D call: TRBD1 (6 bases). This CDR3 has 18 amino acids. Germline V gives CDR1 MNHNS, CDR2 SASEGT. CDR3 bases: TGTGCCAACAGTGAAGCCCGAGTCCGCGGCAGGGGATACTATGGCTACACCTTC. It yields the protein CANSEARVRGRGYYGYTF.

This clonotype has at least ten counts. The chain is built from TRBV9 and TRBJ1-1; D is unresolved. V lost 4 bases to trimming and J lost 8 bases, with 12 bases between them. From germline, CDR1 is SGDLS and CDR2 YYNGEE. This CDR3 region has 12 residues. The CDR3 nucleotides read TGTGCCAGCAGCAGAGGACTAACCGAAGCTTTCTTT. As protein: CASSRGLTEAFF.

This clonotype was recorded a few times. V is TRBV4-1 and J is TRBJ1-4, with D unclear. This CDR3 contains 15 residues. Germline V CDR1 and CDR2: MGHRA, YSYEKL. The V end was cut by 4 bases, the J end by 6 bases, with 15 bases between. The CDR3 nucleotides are TGCGCCAGCAGCCCCTATCGCGGGGATGATGAAAAACTGTTTTTT. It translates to CASSPYRGDDEKLFF.

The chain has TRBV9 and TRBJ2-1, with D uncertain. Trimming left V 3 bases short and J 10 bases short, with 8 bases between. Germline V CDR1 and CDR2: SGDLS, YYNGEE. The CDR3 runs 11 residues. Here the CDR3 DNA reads TGTGCCAGCAGCGAGGGTTCAGAGCAGTTCTTC. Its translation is CASSEGSEQFF.

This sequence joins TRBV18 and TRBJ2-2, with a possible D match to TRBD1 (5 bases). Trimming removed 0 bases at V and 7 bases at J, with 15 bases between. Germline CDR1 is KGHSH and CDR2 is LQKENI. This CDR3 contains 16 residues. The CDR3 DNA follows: TGTGCCAGCTCACCACCAAGTCTCAGGGCTGGCGGGGAGCTGTTTTTT. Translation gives CASSPPSLRAGGELFF.

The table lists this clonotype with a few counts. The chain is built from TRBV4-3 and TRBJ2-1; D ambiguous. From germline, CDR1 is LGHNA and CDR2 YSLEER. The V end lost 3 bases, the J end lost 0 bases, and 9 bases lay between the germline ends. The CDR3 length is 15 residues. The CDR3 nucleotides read TGCGCCAGCAGCCACCGGGTCAACTCCTACAATGAGCAGTTCTTC. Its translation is CASSHRVNSYNEQFF.

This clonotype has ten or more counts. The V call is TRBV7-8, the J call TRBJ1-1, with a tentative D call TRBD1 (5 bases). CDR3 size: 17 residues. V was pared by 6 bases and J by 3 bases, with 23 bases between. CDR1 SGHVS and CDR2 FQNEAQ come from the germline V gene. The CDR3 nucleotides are TGTGCCAGCAGTTTTAGCGACGGGGGGTTAGATTACACTGAAGCTTTCTTT. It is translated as CASSFSDGGLDYTEAFF.

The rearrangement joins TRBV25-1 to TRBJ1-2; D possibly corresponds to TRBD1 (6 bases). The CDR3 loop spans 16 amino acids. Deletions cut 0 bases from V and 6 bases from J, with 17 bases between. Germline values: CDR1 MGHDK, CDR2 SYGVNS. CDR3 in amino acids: CASSEYLIRGQDGYTF. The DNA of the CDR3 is TGTGCCAGCAGTGAATATCTCATCCGGGGGCAGGATGGCTACACCTTC.

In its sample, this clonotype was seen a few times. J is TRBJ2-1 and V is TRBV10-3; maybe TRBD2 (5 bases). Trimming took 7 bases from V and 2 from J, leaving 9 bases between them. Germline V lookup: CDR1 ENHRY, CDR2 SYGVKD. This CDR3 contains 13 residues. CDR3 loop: CAITAAPYNEQFF. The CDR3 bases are TGTGCCATCACAGCGGCCCCCTACAATGAGCAGTTCTTC.

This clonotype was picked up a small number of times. The CDR3 region is CASSLSRTGEQFF. The DNA for the CDR3 is TGTGCCAGCAGTTTATCGAGGACAGGGGAGCAGTTCTTC. The J gene is TRBJ2-1, the V gene TRBV27; 8 nucleotides align to TRBD1. The CDR3 runs 13 residues. Trimming took 0 bases from V and 10 from J; bases not matched to a gene: 2. The germline V gene encodes CDR1 MNHEY and CDR2 SMNVEV (reference sequence).

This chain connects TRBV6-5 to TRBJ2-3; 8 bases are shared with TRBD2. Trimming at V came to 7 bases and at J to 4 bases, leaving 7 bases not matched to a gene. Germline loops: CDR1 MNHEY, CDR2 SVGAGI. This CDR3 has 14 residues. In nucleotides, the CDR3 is TGTGCCAGCACCACGGGGGGGATCGCAGATACGCAGTATTTT. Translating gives CASTTGGIADTQYF.

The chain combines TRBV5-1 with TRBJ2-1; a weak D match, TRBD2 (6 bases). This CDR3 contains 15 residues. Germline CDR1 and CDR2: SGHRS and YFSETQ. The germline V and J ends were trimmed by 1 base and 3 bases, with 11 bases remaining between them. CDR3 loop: CASSLTGEYYNEQFF. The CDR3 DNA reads TGCGCCAGCAGCTTGACGGGGGAGTACTACAATGAGCAGTTCTTC.

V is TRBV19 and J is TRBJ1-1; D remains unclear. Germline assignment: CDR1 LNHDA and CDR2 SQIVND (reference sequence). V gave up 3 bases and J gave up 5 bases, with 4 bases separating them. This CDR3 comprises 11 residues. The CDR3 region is CASSIWTEAFF. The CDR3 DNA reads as TGTGCCAGTAGTATTTGGACTGAAGCTTTCTTT.

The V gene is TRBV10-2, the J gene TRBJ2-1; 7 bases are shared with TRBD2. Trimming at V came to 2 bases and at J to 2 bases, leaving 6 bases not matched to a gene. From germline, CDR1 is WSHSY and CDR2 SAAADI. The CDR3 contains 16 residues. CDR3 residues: CASSEPTGGPYNEQFF. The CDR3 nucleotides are TGCGCCAGCAGTGAGCCGACGGGGGGTCCCTACAATGAGCAGTTCTTC.

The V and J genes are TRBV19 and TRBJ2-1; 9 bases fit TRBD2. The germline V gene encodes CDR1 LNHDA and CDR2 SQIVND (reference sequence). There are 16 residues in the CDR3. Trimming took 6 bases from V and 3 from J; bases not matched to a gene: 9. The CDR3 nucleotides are TGTGCCAGTAGGAAGTTAGCGGGGGCCTACTACAATGAGCAGTTCTTC. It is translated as CASRKLAGAYYNEQFF.

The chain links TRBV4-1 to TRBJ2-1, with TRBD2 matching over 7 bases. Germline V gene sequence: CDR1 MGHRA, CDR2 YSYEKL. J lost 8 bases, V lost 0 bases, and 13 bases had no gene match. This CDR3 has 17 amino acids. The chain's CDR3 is CASSQDRAQRGTDEQFF. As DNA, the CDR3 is TGCGCCAGCAGCCAAGATCGGGCCCAGCGGGGTACAGATGAGCAGTTCTTC.

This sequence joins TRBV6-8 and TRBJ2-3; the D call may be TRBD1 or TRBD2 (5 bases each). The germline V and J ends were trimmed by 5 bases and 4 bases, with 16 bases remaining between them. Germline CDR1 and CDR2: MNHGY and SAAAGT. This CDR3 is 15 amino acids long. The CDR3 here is CASSASGLASDTQYF. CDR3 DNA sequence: TGTGCCAGCAGTGCCTCAGGGCTAGCTTCAGATACGCAGTATTTT.

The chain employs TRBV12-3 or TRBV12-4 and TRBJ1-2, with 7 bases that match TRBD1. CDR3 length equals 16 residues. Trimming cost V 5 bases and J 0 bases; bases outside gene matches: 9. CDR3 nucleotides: TGTGCCAGCAGTAACCATAGGACAGGAGCTAACTATGGCTACACCTTC. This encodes CASSNHRTGANYGYTF.